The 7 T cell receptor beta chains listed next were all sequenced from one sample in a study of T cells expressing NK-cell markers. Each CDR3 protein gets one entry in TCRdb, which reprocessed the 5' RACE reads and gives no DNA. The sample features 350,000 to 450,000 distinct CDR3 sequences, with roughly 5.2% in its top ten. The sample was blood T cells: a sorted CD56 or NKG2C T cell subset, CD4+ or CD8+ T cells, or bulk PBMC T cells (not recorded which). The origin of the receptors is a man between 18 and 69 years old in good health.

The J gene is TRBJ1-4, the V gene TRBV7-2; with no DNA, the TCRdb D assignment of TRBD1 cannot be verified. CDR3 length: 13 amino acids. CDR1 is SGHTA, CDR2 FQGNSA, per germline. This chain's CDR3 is CASSPDPGEKLFF. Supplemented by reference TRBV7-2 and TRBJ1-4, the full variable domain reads GAGVSQSPSNKVTEKGKDVELRCDPISGHTALYWYRQSLGQGLEFLIYFQGNSAPDKSGLPSDRFSAERTGGSVSTLTIQRTQQEDSAVYLCASSPDPGEKLFFGSGTQLSVL.

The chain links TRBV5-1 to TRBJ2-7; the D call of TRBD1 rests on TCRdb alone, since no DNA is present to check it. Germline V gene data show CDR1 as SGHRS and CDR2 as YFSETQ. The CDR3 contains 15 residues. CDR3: CASSDSGTGYRQQYF. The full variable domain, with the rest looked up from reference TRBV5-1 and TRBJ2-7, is KAGVTQTPRYLIKTRGQQVTLSCSPISGHRSVSWYQQTPGQGLQFLFEYFSETQRNKGNFPGRFSGRQFSNSRSEMNVSTLELGDSALYLCASSDSGTGYRQQYFGPGTRLTVT.

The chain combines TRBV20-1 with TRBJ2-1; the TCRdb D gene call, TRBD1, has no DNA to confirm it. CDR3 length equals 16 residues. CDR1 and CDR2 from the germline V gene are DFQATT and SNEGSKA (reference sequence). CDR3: CSASNGGIFSYNEQFF.

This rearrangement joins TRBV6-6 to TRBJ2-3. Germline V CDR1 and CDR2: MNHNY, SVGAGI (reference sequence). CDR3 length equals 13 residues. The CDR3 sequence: CASSYFEGDTQYF.

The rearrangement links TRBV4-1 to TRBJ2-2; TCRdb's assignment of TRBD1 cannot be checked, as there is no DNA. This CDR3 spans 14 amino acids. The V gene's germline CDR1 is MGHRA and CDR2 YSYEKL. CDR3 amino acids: CASRAGWNTGELFF.

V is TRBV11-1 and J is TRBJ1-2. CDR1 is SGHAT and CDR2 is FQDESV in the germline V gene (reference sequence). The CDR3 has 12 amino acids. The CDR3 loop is CASSPWTEGYTF. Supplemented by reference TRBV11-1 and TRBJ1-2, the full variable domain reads EAEVAQSPRYKITEKSQAVAFWCDPISGHATLYWYRQILGQGPELLVQFQDESVVDDSQLPKDRFSAERLKGVDSTLKIQPAELGDSAMYLCASSPWTEGYTFGSGTRLTVV.

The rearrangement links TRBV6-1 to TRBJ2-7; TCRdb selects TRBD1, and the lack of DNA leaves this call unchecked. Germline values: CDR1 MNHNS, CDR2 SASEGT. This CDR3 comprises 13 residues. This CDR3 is CASRGDTPREQYF.